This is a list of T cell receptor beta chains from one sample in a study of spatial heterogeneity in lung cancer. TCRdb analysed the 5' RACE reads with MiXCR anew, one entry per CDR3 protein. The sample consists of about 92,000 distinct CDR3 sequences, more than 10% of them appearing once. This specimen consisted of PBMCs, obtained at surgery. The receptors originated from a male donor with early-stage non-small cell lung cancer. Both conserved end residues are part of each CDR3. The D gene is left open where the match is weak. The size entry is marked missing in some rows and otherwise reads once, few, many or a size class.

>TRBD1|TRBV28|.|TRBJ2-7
CASRPGQGAFYEQYF
TGTGCCAGCAGACCAGGACAGGGGGCCTTCTACGAGCAGTACTTC
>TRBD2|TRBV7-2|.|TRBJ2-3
CASSRSGRASDTQYF
TGTGCCAGCAGCCGTAGCGGGAGGGCCTCAGATACGCAGTATTTT
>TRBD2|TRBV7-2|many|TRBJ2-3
CASSLIGTSGTDTQYF
TGTGCCAGCAGCTTAATTGGGACTAGCGGCACAGATACGCAGTATTTT
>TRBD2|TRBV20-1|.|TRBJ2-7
CSARGGTSGITYEQYF
TGCAGTGCTAGGGGGGGAACTAGCGGGATCACCTACGAGCAGTACTTC
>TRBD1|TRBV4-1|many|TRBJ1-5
CASSQVTGGAPQHF
TGCGCCAGCAGTCAGGTTACAGGGGGTGCGCCCCAGCATTTT
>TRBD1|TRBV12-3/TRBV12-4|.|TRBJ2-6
CASRPTGTVIGGANVLTF
TGTGCCAGCAGGCCAACCGGGACAGTTATAGGTGGGGCCAACGTCCTGACTTTC
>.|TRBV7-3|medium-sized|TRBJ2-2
CASSLSRSPGELFF
TGTGCCAGCAGCTTATCCAGGTCCCCCGGGGAGCTGTTTTTT
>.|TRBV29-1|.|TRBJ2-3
CSVAPGARSDTQYF
TGCAGCGTTGCCCCAGGGGCGAGGTCCGATACGCAGTATTTT
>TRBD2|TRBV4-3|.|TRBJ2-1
CASRQLAGGFNEQFF
TGCGCCAGCAGACAACTAGCGGGGGGCTTCAATGAGCAGTTCTTC
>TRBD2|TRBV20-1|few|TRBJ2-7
CSHTSGSLYEQYF
TGCAGTCACACTAGCGGGAGTCTCTACGAGCAGTACTTC